This passage covers 5 T cell receptor beta chains from one sample sequenced in a study of T cell responses to AZD1222 COVID-19 vaccine. Profiled with immunoSEQ multiplex PCR; TCRdb holds only in-frame clones, not every one. The sample lists about 110,000 clones, around 93% seen once, with around 7% in the top ten. This sample comprised peripheral blood, obtained on day 0 of AZD1222 vaccination. Receptors originate from an adult in good health.

The V call is TRBV6-1, the J call TRBJ1-1; weak D call: TRBD1 (6 bases). Germline V lookup: CDR1 MNHNS, CDR2 SASEGT. CDR3 size: 13 residues. The V and J ends lost 2 bases and 10 bases respectively, with 14 bases between them. CDR3 protein: CASSEFGGRGAFF. The CDR3 nucleotides read TGTGCCAGCAGTGAATTTGGGGGGCGAGGAGCTTTCTTT.

The chain carries TRBV5-1 and TRBJ1-1, with D possibly matching TRBD1 (5 bases). Trimming removed 1 base at V and 9 bases at J, with 13 bases between. The CDR3 is 13 amino acids. Germline CDR1 reads SGHRS; CDR2 reads YFSETQ. The CDR3 sequence: CASSLFGTGKAFF. The CDR3 coding sequence is TGCGCCAGCAGCTTGTTCGGTACAGGAAAAGCTTTCTTT.

V usage is TRBV5-5 and J usage is TRBJ2-3, with 9 bases matching TRBD1. After removal of 4 bases from V and 0 bases from J, the junction contained 6 bases not matched to a gene. Germline lookup yields CDR1 SGHKS and CDR2 YYEKEE (reference sequence). This CDR3 is 16 amino acids long. The CDR3 bases are TGTGCCAGCAGCGGAACAGGGGGCTTTAGCACAGATACGCAGTATTTT. It translates to CASSGTGGFSTDTQYF.

This chain joins TRBV27 and TRBJ2-1, with D unresolved. The CDR3 totals 15 residues. The V gene's germline CDR1 is MNHEY and CDR2 SMNVEV (reference sequence). V was trimmed by 3 bases and J by 9 bases, leaving 18 bases between them. CDR3 residues: CASSFGLPGLVEQFF. CDR3 sequence (DNA): TGTGCCAGCAGTTTCGGCCTACCGGGCCTAGTTGAGCAGTTCTTC.

The chain is built from TRBV2 and TRBJ1-4; the match to TRBD1 covers 8 bases. The CDR3 runs 14 residues. The germline gives CDR1 SNHLY, CDR2 FYNNEI. With V trimmed by 7 bases and J by 6 bases, 7 bases remained unmatched. The CDR3 DNA sequence: TGTGCCAGCATGGACAGGGAGGTAGATGAAAAACTGTTTTTT. This sequence encodes CASMDREVDEKLFF.